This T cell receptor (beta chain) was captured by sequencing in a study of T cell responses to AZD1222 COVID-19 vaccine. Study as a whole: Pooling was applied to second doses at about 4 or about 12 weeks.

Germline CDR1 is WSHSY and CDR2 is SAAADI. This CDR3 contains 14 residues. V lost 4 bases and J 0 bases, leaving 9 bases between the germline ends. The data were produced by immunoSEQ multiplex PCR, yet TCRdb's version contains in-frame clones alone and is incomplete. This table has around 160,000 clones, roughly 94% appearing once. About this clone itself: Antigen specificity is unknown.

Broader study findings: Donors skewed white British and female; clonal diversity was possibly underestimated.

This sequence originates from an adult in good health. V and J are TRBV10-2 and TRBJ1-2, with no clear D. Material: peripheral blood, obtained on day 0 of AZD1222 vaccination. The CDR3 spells CASSGAEANYGYTF. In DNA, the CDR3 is TGCGCCAGCAGTGGTGCAGAAGCTAACTATGGCTACACCTTC.